This T cell receptor (beta chain) appears in the sequencing data of a study of blood T cell repertoires in COVID-19. V shed 6 bases and J shed 4 bases, with 10 bases lying between them. Germline lookup yields CDR1 MNHEY and CDR2 SVGAGI. The CDR3 spans 13 residues. Source study methods: Amplified reference gene primers provided the basis for estimating nucleated cell counts. The method was immunoSEQ multiplex PCR; TCRdb's version includes in-frame clones alone and lacks a portion of them. Clone size and V and J calls were adopted from that table, with D and trimming inferred from the DNA. The sample carries roughly 250,000 clones, roughly 88% recorded once.

The J gene is TRBJ1-3, the V gene TRBV6-5; D unresolved. The sequencing input was peripheral blood. The receptor's source is a human donor with COVID-19, enrolled during active disease. The donor label of this sample is uncertain. CDR3 coding DNA: TGTGCCAGCAGCCGTGGAGACGGAAACACCATATATTTT. Translated: CASSRGDGNTIYF.